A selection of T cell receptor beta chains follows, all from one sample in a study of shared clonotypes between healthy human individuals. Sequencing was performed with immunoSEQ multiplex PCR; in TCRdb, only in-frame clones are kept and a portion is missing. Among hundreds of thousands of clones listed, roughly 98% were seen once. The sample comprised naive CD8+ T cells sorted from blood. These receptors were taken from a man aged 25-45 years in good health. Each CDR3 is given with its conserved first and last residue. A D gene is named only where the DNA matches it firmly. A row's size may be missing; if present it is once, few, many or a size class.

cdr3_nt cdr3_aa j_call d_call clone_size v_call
TGTGCCAGCAGTTACTCGAGCGGTTGGGATGGCTACACCTTC CASSYSSGWDGYTF TRBJ1-2 - - TRBV6-5
TGCAGCGTTGAATGGGTGGAGCCAGAGCAGTACTTC CSVEWVEPEQYF TRBJ2-7 - - TRBV29-1
TGTGCCAGCAGGGGGGGACTAGCGGCCTACAATGAGCAGTTCTTC CASRGGLAAYNEQFF TRBJ2-1 TRBD2 - TRBV6-5
TGCGCCAGCAGCCCGCGGTCAGGGGGCCTGGGCGAGCAGTACTTC CASSPRSGGLGEQYF TRBJ2-7 TRBD1 - TRBV5-1
TGCAGCGTTGTGACTGCTAGCTCGGGCGAGCAGTACTTC CSVVTASSGEQYF TRBJ2-7 - - TRBV29-1
TGCGCCAGCTCACCATCTTCAGGGGAGGCGTGGGAGCAGTACTTC CASSPSSGEAWEQYF TRBJ2-7 - - TRBV18
TGTGCCAGCAGCTTAATGTTCGGCGGGACACACTCCTACAATGAGCAGTTCTTC CASSLMFGGTHSYNEQFF TRBJ2-1 - - TRBV7-3
TGTGCCAGCAGCGCCGGGACTAGCGGACAAGAGACCCAGTACTTC CASSAGTSGQETQYF TRBJ2-5 TRBD2 - TRBV7-3
TGTGCCAGCAGTTACCAAGGATCTGCTGGAAACACCATATATTTT CASSYQGSAGNTIYF TRBJ1-3 - - TRBV6-5
TGTGCCAGCAGCTTAGGGACAGATACGCAGTATTTT CASSLGTDTQYF TRBJ2-3 - once TRBV7-6
TGTGCCAGCAGCCCTCGAGGGGTCTACGAGCAGTACTTC CASSPRGVYEQYF TRBJ2-7 - - TRBV9
TGTGCCAGCAGTGAATCGGGATTATTCTCCTACGAGCAGTACTTC CASSESGLFSYEQYF TRBJ2-7 - - TRBV25-1
TGTGCCAGCAGCGATCAGGGGAGGTATGGCTACACCTTC CASSDQGRYGYTF TRBJ1-2 - once TRBV5-4
TGTGCCAGCAGCTCCCACAGGGACCCCGGGGAGCTGTTTTTT CASSSHRDPGELFF TRBJ2-2 - - TRBV7-9
TGTGCCAGCAGCGTATCGGGACTAGCATGGTACGAGCAGTACTTC CASSVSGLAWYEQYF TRBJ2-7 TRBD2 - TRBV9
TGTGCCAGCAGTGGGGGGAAGACCTACGAGCAGTACTTC CASSGGKTYEQYF TRBJ2-7 - - TRBV6-1
TGTGCCATCTCCGGGGAACTATCCAATACGCAGTATTTT CAISGELSNTQYF TRBJ2-3 - - TRBV28
TGTGCCAGCAGCTTAGGAGACGGAGCGATGAACACTGAAGCTTTCTTT CASSLGDGAMNTEAFF TRBJ1-1 - - TRBV11-2
TGTGCCAGCAGCCTAACTCGGCTCAGCGGGGTATACGAGCAGTACTTC CASSLTRLSGVYEQYF TRBJ2-7 TRBD2 - TRBV9
TGTGCCGTCCTTCGGGGGGGCACCCAGCATTTT CAVLRGGTQHF TRBJ1-5 - - TRBV2
TGTGCCAGCAGCTTTCTTGACAGGGCGGGAGAGCAGTACTTC CASSFLDRAGEQYF TRBJ2-7 - - TRBV27
TGTGCCACCAGCAGAGACAGGGCGGCCGAGCAGTACTTC CATSRDRAAEQYF TRBJ2-7 - - TRBV15
TGTGCCAGCAGCTTAGCGCTTAATCAGCCCCAGCATTTT CASSLALNQPQHF TRBJ1-5 - - TRBV7-9
TGTGCCAGCAGTGCCGAAGTCGGACTAGCGGGAGTGGGGGGTAAGGGCACAGATACGCAGTATTTT CASSAEVGLAGVGGKGTDTQYF TRBJ2-3 TRBD2 - TRBV28
TGTGCCAGCAGTTTTTATTCCCCTAGCGATAACCAGTTCTTC CASSFYSPSDNQFF TRBJ2-1 - - TRBV27
TGCGCCAGCAGGCTTAGACAGACATATAATGAAAAACTGTTTTTT CASRLRQTYNEKLFF TRBJ1-4 - - TRBV4-1
TGTGCCTGGAGTTCCTCGGCTGCCTCCTACGAGCAGTACTTC CAWSSSAASYEQYF TRBJ2-7 - - TRBV30
TGCGCCAGCAGCTTGACGGCCACGGGAGGTACGTACAATGAGCAGTTCTTC CASSLTATGGTYNEQFF TRBJ2-1 TRBD2 - TRBV5-1
TGTGCCAGCAGCCAAGAATCGGGGGAGGACTACAATGAGCAGTTCTTC CASSQESGEDYNEQFF TRBJ2-1 - once TRBV4-2
TGTGCCAGCGGGTATGAGCAGTTCTTC CASGYEQFF TRBJ2-1 - - TRBV9
TGTGCCAGCAGCCCCCTAGCGGATACGCAGTATTTT CASSPLADTQYF TRBJ2-3 - - TRBV7-6
TGTGCCAGCAGTTTAGATGGGAGTTCCTACAATGAGCAGTTCTTC CASSLDGSSYNEQFF TRBJ2-1 - - TRBV27
TGTGCCACCGTGGGCGGGAACGAGCAGTACTTC CATVGGNEQYF TRBJ2-7 - - TRBV10-3
TGCAGCGTTGAACTGGGGGATGAGCAGTTCTTC CSVELGDEQFF TRBJ2-1 - - TRBV29-1
TGTGCCAGCAGTTTAGGACCTTCGGGCGTCACTGAAGCTTTCTTT CASSLGPSGVTEAFF TRBJ1-1 - - TRBV27
TGTGCCAGCAGCCGGATCTACGAGCAGTACTTC CASSRIYEQYF TRBJ2-7 - once TRBV5-5
TGTGCCAGTAGTATTAGGGACACCTACGAGCAGTACTTC CASSIRDTYEQYF TRBJ2-7 - once TRBV19
TGCAGCGTTGAGGTCTTAGGGCGGGAGATCTACGAGCAGTACTTC CSVEVLGREIYEQYF TRBJ2-7 TRBD2 - TRBV29-1
TGTGCCAGCGGCTCCTACGAGCAGTACTTC CASGSYEQYF TRBJ2-7 - - TRBV5-5
TGTGCCAGCAGTTCCAGGGACAGGAAGAACACTGAAGCTTTCTTT CASSSRDRKNTEAFF TRBJ1-1 TRBD1 once TRBV6-6
TGTGCCAGCATGTCTAGTCCCAACTACGAGCAGTACTTC CASMSSPNYEQYF TRBJ2-7 - - TRBV27
TGTGCCTGGAGTGGGGCCCCTGGGGAGCAGTACTTC CAWSGAPGEQYF TRBJ2-7 - - TRBV30
TGCAGCGTTGAAAAGGGAATTTACACTGAAGCTTTCTTT CSVEKGIYTEAFF TRBJ1-1 - - TRBV29-1
TGCAGCGTTGTACTCGGTCAGGGGGCGACTTACGAGCAGTACTTC CSVVLGQGATYEQYF TRBJ2-7 TRBD1 - TRBV29-1
TGTGCCAGTAGTACATCAAGAGACCTAACCGGAACAGGGGGTAGAGTCTCTGAAGCTTTCTTT CASSTSRDLTGTGGRVSEAFF TRBJ1-1 TRBD1 - TRBV19
TGTGCCAGCAGCTTTCACAGGGGCATGAACACTGAAGCTTTCTTT CASSFHRGMNTEAFF TRBJ1-1 TRBD1 - TRBV9
TGTGCCAGCAGGAAGGCCGGGAGCAATGAGCAGTTCTTC CASRKAGSNEQFF TRBJ2-1 - - TRBV14
TGTGCCAGTAACCTTGGACTAGCGGGGAATGAGCAGTTCTTC CASNLGLAGNEQFF TRBJ2-1 TRBD2 - TRBV19
TGTGCCTGGAGTGGGGGCAGCGCGGATACGCAGTATTTT CAWSGGSADTQYF TRBJ2-3 - - TRBV30
TGTGCCAGCAGCTCAGTAGGGGACACCTCCTACGAGCAGTACTTC CASSSVGDTSYEQYF TRBJ2-7 - - TRBV13
TGCGCCAGCAGCCAGGGACTAGCGGTTACCGGGGAGCTGTTTTTT CASSQGLAVTGELFF TRBJ2-2 TRBD2 - TRBV5-1
TGTGCCAGCAGCGCCGGGACAGGGGGCTACGAGCAGTACTTC CASSAGTGGYEQYF TRBJ2-7 TRBD1 - TRBV27
TGTGCCATCTTAAGCGGGAACGAGACCTCCTACGAGCAGTACTTC CAILSGNETSYEQYF TRBJ2-7 TRBD2 - TRBV10-3
TGTGCCAGCAGCTTAGCCAGGGGGTTTAATGGCTACACCTTC CASSLARGFNGYTF TRBJ1-2 TRBD1 - TRBV7-9
TGTGCCAGTAGTATACCTACAGGGGCTCACTACAATGAGCAGTTCTTC CASSIPTGAHYNEQFF TRBJ2-1 TRBD1 - TRBV19